These T cell receptor beta chains were read from a single sample in a study of cytotoxic CD8 clonotypes in ibrutinib-treated CLL. Data came from immunoSEQ multiplex PCR; TCRdb stores just in-frame clones and leaves some out. The profile shows 250,000 to 350,000 clones, roughly three quarters of them singletons. Sample: PBMCs, taken at disease progression, from a patient treated with ibrutinib. The receptors stem from a human donor with chronic lymphocytic leukemia. The CDR3 runs from the conserved cysteine through the conserved F or W. D genes are given only for firm matches. Clone size, where shown, is once, few, many, or a class for clones that have expanded.

D gene: .; J gene: TRBJ2-7; clone size: .; V gene: TRBV7-8; CDR3 protein: CASSRDTALGYF; CDR3 DNA: TGTGCCAGCAGCAGAGACACGGCCTTAGGGTACTTC
D gene: TRBD2; J gene: TRBJ2-7; clone size: .; V gene: TRBV23-1; CDR3 protein: CASSHHRAGTSGVSYEQYF; CDR3 DNA: TGCGCCAGCAGTCACCACCGCGCCGGGACTAGCGGGGTTTCCTACGAGCAGTACTTC
D gene: .; J gene: TRBJ1-2; clone size: few; V gene: TRBV7-2; CDR3 protein: CASSLASGQTNYGYTF; CDR3 DNA: TGTGCCAGCAGCTTAGCCTCCGGACAGACTAACTATGGCTACACCTTC
D gene: TRBD1; J gene: TRBJ2-6; clone size: .; V gene: TRBV10-3; CDR3 protein: CAIRTGTGVFGANVLTF; CDR3 DNA: TGTGCCATCAGAACCGGGACAGGGGTTTTTGGGGCCAACGTCCTGACTTTC
D gene: .; J gene: TRBJ2-1; clone size: few; V gene: TRBV10-1; CDR3 protein: CASSEAGRGEQFF; CDR3 DNA: TGCGCCAGCAGTGAGGCGGGACGGGGCGAGCAGTTCTTC
D gene: .; J gene: TRBJ2-3; clone size: few; V gene: TRBV10-1; CDR3 protein: CATREEGTQYF; CDR3 DNA: TGCGCCACCCGAGAGGAGGGTACGCAGTATTTT
D gene: .; J gene: TRBJ2-3; clone size: .; V gene: TRBV23-1; CDR3 protein: CASTSEGLADTQYF; CDR3 DNA: TGCGCCAGCACTAGCGAGGGGCTGGCAGATACGCAGTATTTT
D gene: .; J gene: TRBJ2-5; clone size: few; V gene: TRBV11-2; CDR3 protein: CASRPRFGGKETQYF; CDR3 DNA: TGTGCCAGCAGGCCCCGTTTTGGCGGGAAAGAGACCCAGTACTTC
D gene: TRBD1; J gene: TRBJ1-1; clone size: .; V gene: TRBV5-1; CDR3 protein: CASSAAGGGVEAFF; CDR3 DNA: TGCGCCAGCAGCGCGGCAGGGGGCGGGGTAGAGGCTTTCTTT
D gene: .; J gene: TRBJ1-1; clone size: .; V gene: TRBV4-1; CDR3 protein: CASSHIYNLEAFF; CDR3 DNA: TGCGCCAGCAGCCATATTTATAACCTTGAAGCTTTCTTT
D gene: .; J gene: TRBJ1-5; clone size: .; V gene: TRBV6-1; CDR3 protein: CATRDRGGDNQPQHF; CDR3 DNA: TGTGCCACCCGGGACCGCGGAGGGGATAATCAGCCCCAGCATTTT
D gene: TRBD1; J gene: TRBJ2-1; clone size: .; V gene: TRBV27; CDR3 protein: CASSRTGRIVEQFF; CDR3 DNA: TGTGCCAGCAGCCGGACAGGGAGGATCGTTGAGCAGTTCTTC
D gene: .; J gene: TRBJ1-5; clone size: .; V gene: TRBV19; CDR3 protein: CASSIVPYSNQPQHF; CDR3 DNA: TGTGCCAGTAGTATAGTCCCCTATAGCAATCAGCCCCAGCATTTT
D gene: .; J gene: TRBJ1-1; clone size: few; V gene: TRBV9; CDR3 protein: CASSAPRQDTEAFF; CDR3 DNA: TGTGCCAGCAGCGCCCCCCGACAGGACACTGAAGCTTTCTTT
D gene: TRBD1; J gene: TRBJ1-1; clone size: few; V gene: TRBV7-3; CDR3 protein: CASSKDRMNTEAFF; CDR3 DNA: TGTGCCAGCAGCAAGGACAGGATGAACACTGAAGCTTTCTTT
D gene: .; J gene: TRBJ2-1; clone size: .; V gene: TRBV5-6; CDR3 protein: CASSLPGRLKNEQFF; CDR3 DNA: TGTGCCAGCAGCTTACCGGGACGGCTGAAAAATGAGCAGTTCTTC